This T cell receptor (beta chain) emerged from a study of cytomegalovirus exposure and HLA in healthy donors. On the study more broadly: The study placed less than 90% of its approximately 380 genotyped donors in the Caucasian-associated ancestry cluster.

This clone was counted a single time. The antigen is undetermined. The PCR had 60 Vbeta and 13 Jbeta primers. Method: immunoSEQ multiplex PCR; TCRdb's copy keeps in-frame clones and lacks some. This table holds around 210,000 clones, 70% to 90% found once. Those who donated were healthy bone marrow donors. Study outcomes and limitations: For TCR beta chains, V- and J-gene trimming was later linked to a missense DCLRE1C variant. The productive fraction for most TCR beta V segments was about 90% or about 30% in an earlier analysis.

Germline loops: CDR1 SQVTM, CDR2 ANQGSEA. The CDR3 is made up of 15 amino acids. With V trimmed by 6 bases and J by 8 bases, 12 bases remained unmatched. V and J are TRBV29-1 and TRBJ2-1, with TRBD1 identical over 11 bases. The sequence was collected from a girl aged 2 to 9 in good health and CMV-seronegative. Sequenced: PBMCs. The CDR3 sequence: CSVLPGQGVSDEQFF. The CDR3, as DNA: TGCAGCGTCCTCCCGGGACAGGGGGTTTCGGATGAGCAGTTCTTC.